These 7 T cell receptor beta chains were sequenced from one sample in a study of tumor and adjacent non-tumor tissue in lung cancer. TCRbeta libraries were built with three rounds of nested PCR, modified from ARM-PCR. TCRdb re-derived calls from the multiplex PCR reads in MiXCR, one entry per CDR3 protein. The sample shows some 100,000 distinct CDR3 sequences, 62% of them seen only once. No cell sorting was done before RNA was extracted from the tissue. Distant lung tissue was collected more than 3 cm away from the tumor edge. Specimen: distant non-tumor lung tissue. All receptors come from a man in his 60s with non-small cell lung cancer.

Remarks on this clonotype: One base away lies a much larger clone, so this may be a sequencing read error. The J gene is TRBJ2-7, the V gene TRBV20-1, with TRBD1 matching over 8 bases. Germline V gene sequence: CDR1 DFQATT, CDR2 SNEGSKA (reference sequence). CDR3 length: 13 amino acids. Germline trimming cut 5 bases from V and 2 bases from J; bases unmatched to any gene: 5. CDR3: CSASGQAAYEQYF. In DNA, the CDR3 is TGCAGTGCTTCGGGACAGGCGGCCTACGAGCAGTACTTC.

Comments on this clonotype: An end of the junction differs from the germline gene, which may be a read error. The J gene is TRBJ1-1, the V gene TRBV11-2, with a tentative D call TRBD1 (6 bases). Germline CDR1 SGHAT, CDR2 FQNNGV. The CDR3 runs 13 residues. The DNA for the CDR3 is TGTGTCAGCAACTTAGGGACATCCGATAAACCTTTCTTT. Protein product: CVSNLGTSDKPFF.

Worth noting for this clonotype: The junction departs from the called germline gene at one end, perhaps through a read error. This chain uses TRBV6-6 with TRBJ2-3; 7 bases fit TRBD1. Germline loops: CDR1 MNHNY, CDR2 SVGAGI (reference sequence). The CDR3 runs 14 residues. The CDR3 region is CAGSRTGFTDTQYF. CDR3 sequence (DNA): TGCGCCGGCAGTCGGACAGGCTTCACAGATACGCAGTATTTT.

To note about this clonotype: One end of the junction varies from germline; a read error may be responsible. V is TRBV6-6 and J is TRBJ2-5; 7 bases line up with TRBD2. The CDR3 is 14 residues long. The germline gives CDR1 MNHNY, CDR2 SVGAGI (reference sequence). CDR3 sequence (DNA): TGTGTCAGCAGTTACGACAATGGGGGGGAGACCAAGTACTTC. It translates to CVSSYDNGGETKYF.

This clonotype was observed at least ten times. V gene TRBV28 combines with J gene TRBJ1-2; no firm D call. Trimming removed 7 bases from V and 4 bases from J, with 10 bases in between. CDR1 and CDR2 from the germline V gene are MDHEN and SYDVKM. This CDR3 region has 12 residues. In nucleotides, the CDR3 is TGTGCCAGCACCTCGACGGTCTATGGCTACACCTTC. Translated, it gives CASTSTVYGYTF.

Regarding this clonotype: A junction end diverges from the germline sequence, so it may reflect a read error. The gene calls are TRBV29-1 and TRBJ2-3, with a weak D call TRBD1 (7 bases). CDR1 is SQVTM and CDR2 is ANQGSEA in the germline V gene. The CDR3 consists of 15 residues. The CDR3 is CRVETGDSSTDTQYF. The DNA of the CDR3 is TGCAGAGTTGAAACAGGGGACTCTAGCACAGATACACAGTATTTT.

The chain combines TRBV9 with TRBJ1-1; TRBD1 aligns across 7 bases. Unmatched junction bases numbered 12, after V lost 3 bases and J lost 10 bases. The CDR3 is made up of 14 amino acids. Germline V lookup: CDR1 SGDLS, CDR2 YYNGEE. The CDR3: CASSEGQSGLGAFF. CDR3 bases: TGTGCCAGCAGCGAGGGACAGTCGGGTCTCGGAGCTTTCTTT.